Sequencing of this T cell receptor beta chain was carried out in a study of cytomegalovirus exposure and HLA in healthy donors. Turning to the study itself: Of over 300 genotyped donors, about 80% clustered with self-reported Caucasian donors. The study's findings and limits: In an earlier analysis, in about 530 donors, most V segments appeared productive either ~87% or ~30% of the time. When presence/absence was analysed, sequencing depth was taken to be roughly uniform across donors. The study designated roughly 160 TCR beta chains cytomegalovirus-associated.

The study ran its PCR with 60 Vbeta and 13 Jbeta primers. Assay: immunoSEQ multiplex PCR; the TCRdb copy retains only in-frame clones and omits some. Here the sample spans about 190,000 clones, around 75% being singletons. In the case of this clone: Its antigen is still unknown.

The ends were cut back, 4 bases at V and 3 bases at J, with 9 bases in the middle. CDR3 length equals 13 residues. The germline V gene encodes CDR1 LGHNA and CDR2 YNFKEQ. This receptor was obtained from a woman in her thirties in good health and CMV-seropositive. The chain joins TRBV4-2 to TRBJ1-2; D gene ambiguous. Sequencing was done on a sample of PBMCs. CDR3 in amino acids: CASSPSRDYGYTF. CDR3 sequence (DNA): TGTGCCAGCAGCCCCTCACGGGACTATGGCTACACCTTC.